Presented here are 18 T cell receptor beta chains from one specimen sequenced in a study of cytomegalovirus exposure and HLA in healthy donors (dated by TCRdb to about 2017). Library prep was done by the immunoSEQ multiplex PCR assay. For the multiplex PCR, a mixture combining 60 forward primers for TCR Vbeta segments and 13 reverse primers for TCR Jbeta segments was used. TCRdb retrieved this table from immuneACCESS and kept in-frame rearrangements only. Not all clones are present; in checked studies, unresolved V genes account for under half, and no reason is known for the remainder. This sample lists about 160,000 clones; around three quarters were detected once. Jointly, the top ten make up 2% to 2.5% of the sample. Sequencing was carried out using PBMCs. These receptors were taken from a man in his forties in good health and CMV-seronegative.

The table lists this clone with a count of one. The chain employs TRBV15 and TRBJ2-3; TRBD2 matches 8 bases. This CDR3 contains 13 residues. J was trimmed by 0 bases and V by 8 bases; bases with no gene match: 1. Germline V gives CDR1 LNHNV, CDR2 YYDKDF (reference sequence). The CDR3 coding sequence is TGTGCCACCCAGCGGGGGAGCACAGATACGCAGTATTTT. Its translation is CATQRGSTDTQYF.

The CDR3 nucleotides read TGCGCCAGCAGGCGGGGGCCTGGGACTAGAAATGGGTATGAGCAGTTCTTC. This sequence encodes CASRRGPGTRNGYEQFF. The genes are TRBV10-1 and TRBJ2-1, with 8 bases identical to TRBD2. The CDR3 length is 17 residues. V lost 6 bases to trimming and J lost 8 bases; unmatched junction nucleotides: 18. Germline V lookup: CDR1 WNHNN, CDR2 SYGVQD (reference sequence).

The chain joins TRBV6-1 to TRBJ2-7; 9 positions agree with TRBD2. Germline V gene sequence: CDR1 MNHNS, CDR2 SASEGT. Losses at the gene ends were 8 bases for V and 6 bases for J; bases not matched to a gene: 14. This CDR3 contains 15 residues. For the CDR3, the DNA is TGTGCCAGCGGGGCTAGCGGGGCCCTACCCGGCGAGCAGTACTTC. It encodes CASGASGALPGEQYF.

The chain carries TRBV10-3 and TRBJ2-2; D gene uncertain. From germline, CDR1 is ENHRY and CDR2 SYGVKD. V lost 11 bases to trimming and J lost 6 bases, with 13 bases between them. The CDR3 is made up of 12 amino acids. The CDR3 sequence: CASMGQPGELFF. As DNA, the CDR3 is TGTGCCTCCATGGGCCAGCCCGGGGAGCTGTTTTTT.

This clone has a handful of counts. The rearrangement uses TRBV6-5 and TRBJ2-7; D uncertain. V was pared by 0 bases and J by 1 base, with 10 bases between. CDR1 and CDR2 from the germline V gene are MNHEY and SVGAGI. CDR3 length: 15 residues. The CDR3: CASSYSRYLSYEQYF. The DNA of the CDR3 is TGTGCCAGCAGTTACTCACGGTACTTATCCTACGAGCAGTACTTC.

This sequence joins TRBV10-3 and TRBJ1-5; tentative D call: TRBD1 (5 bases). Germline CDR1 reads ENHRY; CDR2 reads SYGVKD. The CDR3 covers 15 residues. V shed 3 bases and J shed 2 bases, with 11 bases lying between them. The chain's CDR3 is CAISEGGERNQPQHF. The CDR3 DNA reads as TGTGCCATCAGTGAAGGAGGGGAACGCAATCAGCCCCAGCATTTT.

The chain joins TRBV2 to TRBJ1-5; the D is unclear. This CDR3 has 15 amino acids. V lost 1 base, J lost 1 base, and 8 bases lay in between. Germline CDR1 and CDR2: SNHLY and FYNNEI. CDR3 region: CASSEGGRSNQPQHF. For the CDR3, the DNA is TGTGCCAGCAGTGAAGGCGGGCGCAGCAATCAGCCCCAGCATTTT. The full variable domain, completed using reference TRBV2 and TRBJ1-5, is EPEVTQTPSHQVTQMGQEVILRCVPISNHLYFYWYRQILGQKVEFLVSFYNNEISEKSEIFDDQFSVERPDGSNFTLKIRSTKLEDSAMYFCASSEGGRSNQPQHFGDGTRLSIL.

The genes are TRBV11-3 and TRBJ2-6, with 7 bases fitting TRBD2. Looked up from germline, CDR1 is SGHNT and CDR2 is YENEEA. CDR3 length: 14 residues. Trimming at V came to 5 bases and at J to 3 bases, leaving 1 base not matched to a gene. CDR3 DNA: TGTGCCAGCAGCCCTAGCGGTGGGGCCAACGTCCTGACTTTC. Encoded protein: CASSPSGGANVLTF.

This clone was observed a handful of times. The chain links TRBV7-2 to TRBJ2-1, with 7 nucleotides matching TRBD2. Trimming removed 1 base from V and 2 bases from J; junction bases left unmatched: 2. Germline V lookup: CDR1 SGHTA, CDR2 FQGNSA. The CDR3 covers 15 residues. The CDR3 nucleotides are TGTGCCAGCAGCTTAGAGCGGGGTGCCTACAATGAGCAGTTCTTC. Translation: CASSLERGAYNEQFF.

V gene TRBV7-2 combines with J gene TRBJ1-5; D unresolved. Trimming left V 8 bases short and J 6 bases short, with 11 bases between. The CDR3 length is 12 residues. The germline V gene encodes CDR1 SGHTA and CDR2 FQGNSA. CDR3 loop: CASSRGSQPQHF. The CDR3 nucleotides read TGTGCCAGCTCGCGGGGTAGTCAGCCCCAGCATTTT.

The chain couples TRBV9 to TRBJ1-2; D is uncertain. Per germline, CDR1 SGDLS and CDR2 YYNGEE. The CDR3 sequence is 12 residues long. V was trimmed by 0 bases and J by 8 bases, leaving 8 bases between them. CDR3: CASSVETSGYTF. The CDR3 DNA sequence: TGTGCCAGCAGCGTAGAGACATCAGGCTACACCTTC.

This clone has more than one count but fewer than ten. The rearrangement links TRBV21-1 to TRBJ2-7; the tabulated D call, TRBD1, remains unverified against the DNA. TRBV21-1 counts as a pseudogene. The CDR3 contains 12 residues. DNA of the CDR3: TGTGCCACCCAAGGCAGGCGTCACGAGCAGTACTTC. It yields the protein CATQGRRHEQYF.

This chain joins TRBV7-6 and TRBJ1-3; TRBD1 agrees at 9 bases. This CDR3 is 21 amino acids long. Germline V gene lookup returns CDR1 SGHVS and CDR2 FNYEAQ. J gave up 0 bases and V 5 bases, and 20 bases lay outside the gene matches. The CDR3 spells CASSATPGQGIGADSGNTIYF. In DNA form, the CDR3 reads TGTGCCAGCAGCGCAACTCCTGGACAGGGGATAGGGGCCGACTCTGGAAACACCATATATTTT.

This chain uses TRBV7-9 with TRBJ1-1; 12 positions agree with TRBD1. This CDR3 is built from 15 residues. Germline V CDR1 and CDR2: SEHNR, FQNEAQ (reference sequence). V dropped 5 bases and J dropped 3; count of bases not matched to a gene: 4. CDR3: CASSGTGGLYTEAFF. In DNA, the CDR3 is TGTGCCAGCAGCGGGACAGGGGGCTTGTACACTGAAGCTTTCTTT. Full variable domain (rest looked up from reference TRBV7-9 and TRBJ1-1): DTGVSQNPRHKITKRGQNVTFRCDPISEHNRLYWYRQTLGQGPEFLTYFQNEAQLEKSRLLSDRFSAERPKGSFSTLEIQRTEQGDSAMYLCASSGTGGLYTEAFFGQGTRLTVV.

This rearrangement joins TRBV28 to TRBJ1-2; 8 nucleotides match TRBD1. V shed 10 bases, J shed 2 bases, and the junction held 12 bases outside the gene matches. The CDR3 is 15 residues long. Germline loops: CDR1 MDHEN, CDR2 SYDVKM. CDR3 loop: CATYRQGRMNYGYTF. The CDR3 DNA is TGTGCCACCTACCGACAGGGGAGGATGAACTATGGCTACACCTTC.

This chain joins TRBV7-9 and TRBJ2-2, with 12 nucleotides matching TRBD2. The CDR3 covers 16 residues. The V gene end was trimmed by 6 bases and the J gene end by 6 bases; junction bases not matched to a gene: 8. Germline-derived CDR1 and CDR2 are SEHNR and FQNEAQ (reference sequence). CDR3 residues: CASSYLAGGNSGELFF. DNA for the CDR3: TGTGCCAGCAGTTACCTAGCGGGGGGGAATTCCGGGGAGCTGTTTTTT.

V and J are TRBV11-2 and TRBJ1-4; tentatively, D is TRBD1 (5 bases). The germline CDR1 and CDR2 sequences are SGHAT and FQNNGV. Trimming took 5 bases from V and 1 from J, leaving 17 bases between them. The CDR3 totals 17 residues. CDR3 residues: CASSPGRGVQTNEKLFF. CDR3 nucleotides: TGTGCCAGCAGCCCGGGGCGGGGAGTCCAAACTAATGAAAAACTGTTTTTT.

The chain employs TRBV5-1 and TRBJ2-1, with TRBD2 matching over 10 bases. CDR3 length equals 16 residues. From germline, CDR1 is SGHRS and CDR2 YFSETQ. The V segment lost 4 bases and the J segment 6 bases; nucleotides outside the gene matches: 10. In DNA form, the CDR3 reads TGCGCCAGCAGCACCCTAACTAGCGGGGCACTCAATGAGCAGTTCTTC. This translates into CASSTLTSGALNEQFF. Full variable domain (rest looked up from reference TRBV5-1 and TRBJ2-1): KAGVTQTPRYLIKTRGQQVTLSCSPISGHRSVSWYQQTPGQGLQFLFEYFSETQRNKGNFPGRFSGRQFSNSRSEMNVSTLELGDSALYLCASSTLTSGALNEQFFGPGTRLTVL.